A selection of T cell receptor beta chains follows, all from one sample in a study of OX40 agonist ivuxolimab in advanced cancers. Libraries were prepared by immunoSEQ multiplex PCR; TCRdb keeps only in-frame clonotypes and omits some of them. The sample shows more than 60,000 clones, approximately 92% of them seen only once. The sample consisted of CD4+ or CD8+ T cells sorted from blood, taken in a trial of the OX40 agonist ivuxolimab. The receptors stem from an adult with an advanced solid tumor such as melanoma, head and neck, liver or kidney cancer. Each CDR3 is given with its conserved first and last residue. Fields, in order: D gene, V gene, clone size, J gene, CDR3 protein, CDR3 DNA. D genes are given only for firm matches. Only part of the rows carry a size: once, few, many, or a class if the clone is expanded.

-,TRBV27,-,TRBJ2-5,CASSPLGGVQETQYF,TGTGCCAGCAGTCCTTTAGGGGGGGTCCAAGAGACCCAGTACTTC
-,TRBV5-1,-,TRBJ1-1,CASSLGQGIGEAFF,TGCGCCAGCAGCTTGGGGCAGGGTATCGGTGAAGCTTTCTTT
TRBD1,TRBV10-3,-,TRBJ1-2,CAIRVQGAAVSYGYTF,TGTGCCATCAGGGTGCAGGGGGCAGCAGTCTCCTATGGCTACACCTTC
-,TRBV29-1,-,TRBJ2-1,CSVQGRLNEQFF,TGCAGCGTTCAGGGACGTCTCAATGAGCAGTTCTTC
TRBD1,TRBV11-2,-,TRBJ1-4,CASSHRDSPFEKLFF,TGTGCCAGCAGCCACCGGGACAGCCCTTTCGAAAAACTGTTTTTT
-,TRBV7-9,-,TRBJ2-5,CASSLPGAGQETQYF,TGTGCCAGCAGTCTCCCCGGGGCGGGGCAAGAGACCCAGTACTTC
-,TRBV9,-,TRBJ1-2,CASSVAAGITYGYTF,TGTGCCAGCAGCGTAGCGGCAGGAATCACCTATGGCTACACCTTC
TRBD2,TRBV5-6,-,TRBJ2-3,CASSLGLAGHTDTQYF,TGTGCCAGCAGCTTAGGACTAGCGGGACACACAGATACGCAGTATTTT
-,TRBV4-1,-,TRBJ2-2,CASNPGSGTGELFF,TGCGCCTCTAATCCGGGTTCTGGCACCGGGGAGCTGTTTTTT
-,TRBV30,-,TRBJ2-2,CAWSARGGPGELFF,TGTGCCTGGAGCGCCCGCGGTGGGCCCGGGGAGCTGTTTTTT
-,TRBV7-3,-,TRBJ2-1,CASSSRDHKEGNEQFF,TGTGCCAGCAGCTCCCGGGACCACAAAGAGGGAAATGAGCAGTTCTTC
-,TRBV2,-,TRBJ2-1,CATPGEQQFF,TGTGCCACCCCGGGGGAGCAGCAGTTCTTC
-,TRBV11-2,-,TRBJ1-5,CASSLDPHQPQHF,TGTGCCAGCAGCTTAGATCCCCATCAGCCCCAGCATTTT
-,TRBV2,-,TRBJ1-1,CASSEVEGYTEAFF,TGTGCCAGCAGTGAAGTGGAGGGTTACACTGAAGCTTTCTTT
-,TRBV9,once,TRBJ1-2,CASSVASGLPGVTF,TGTGCCAGCAGCGTAGCCTCGGGTCTGCCTGGGGTAACCTTC